This T cell receptor (beta chain) was identified during a study of cytomegalovirus exposure and HLA in healthy donors. Points from the study as a whole: The study designated roughly 160 TCR beta chains cytomegalovirus-associated.

With respect to this clone: Its target is not known.

Vbeta (60) and Jbeta (13) primers were used in the PCR. Profiling relied on immunoSEQ multiplex PCR, and the TCRdb table lists in-frame clones only, not all of them. This table holds approximately 110,000 clones, roughly 82% found once. The CDR3 runs to 17 residues. The germline CDR1 and CDR2 sequences are LNHNV and YYDKDF (reference sequence). V lost 3 bases and J 1 base, leaving 15 bases between the germline ends. The chain is built from TRBV15 and TRBJ2-2; possible D gene TRBD2, 6 bases. What was sequenced was PBMCs. This clonotype was sampled from a woman aged 40 to 50 in good health and CMV-seropositive. CDR3 residues: CATSRPSGRENTGELFF. The CDR3 DNA is TGTGCCACCAGCAGGCCCTCCGGGCGGGAGAACACCGGGGAGCTGTTTTTT. Filled out from reference TRBV15 and TRBJ2-2, the complete variable domain reads DAMVIQNPRYQVTQFGKPVTLSCSQTLNHNVMYWYQQKSSQAPKLLFHYYDKDFNNEADTPDNFQSRRPNTSFCFLDIRSPGLGDTAMYLCATSRPSGRENTGELFFGEGSRLTVL.